This section outlines one T cell receptor beta chain sequence together with its context. CDR3 length equals 12 residues. Germline values: CDR1 MDHEN, CDR2 SYDVKM. The V and J ends lost 11 bases and 4 bases, in that order; junction bases with no gene match: 7. Profiling relied on immunoSEQ multiplex PCR, and the TCRdb table lists in-frame clones only, not all of them. Of around 130,000 clones listed, roughly 94% were seen once; the top ten hold around 7%. These data originate in a study of T cell responses to AZD1222 COVID-19 vaccine. The clonotype was recovered from an adult in good health. The genes are TRBV28 and TRBJ1-2, with TRBD1 identical over 7 bases. The material was peripheral blood, obtained on day 0 of AZD1222 vaccination. In DNA, the CDR3 is TGTGCCTGTACCGGGACAGTCTATGGCTACACCTTC. Its translation is CACTGTVYGYTF.